A selection of T cell receptor beta chains follows, all from one sample in a study of T cell repertoires in cytomegalovirus infection. Antigens for these TCRs are unknown. TCRdb ran MiXCR on the reads and lists one entry per CDR3 protein. The sample shows hundreds of thousands of distinct CDR3 sequences, about 30% of them seen only once. Sequencing was performed on cultured PBMCs, taken from culture after CMV antigen stimulation. Every receptor here comes from a human donor in good health (CMV status not recorded). Some clones in this sample may be carry-over from other donors' samples. CDR3s include the opening cysteine and the closing phenylalanine or tryptophan. D genes are given only for firm matches. Clone size is not always given. Where it is, it says once, few, many or a class for expanded clones.

d_call	j_call	v_call	clone_size	cdr3_nt	cdr3_aa
-	TRBJ2-3	TRBV7-8	few	TGTGCCAGCAGCTTATTTGACAGCACAGATACGCAGTATTTT	CASSLFDSTDTQYF
TRBD2	TRBJ2-5	TRBV19	-	TGTGCCACCGGGACTAGCGGGACGCAAGAGACCCAGTACTTC	CATGTSGTQETQYF
-	TRBJ1-6	TRBV6-5	few	TGTGCCAGCAGTTACCGGGCCTCGTCGGCACCCCTCCACTTT	CASSYRASSAPLHF
TRBD1	TRBJ1-6	TRBV7-9	few	TGTGCCAGCAGCTCCATGACAGGGACCATTAGGACCCTCCACTTT	CASSSMTGTIRTLHF
-	TRBJ2-6	TRBV27	-	TGTGCCAGCACTCGGAACTCTGGGGCCAACGTCCTGACTTTC	CASTRNSGANVLTF
-	TRBJ1-1	TRBV20-1	-	TGCAGTGTGGTAGAATCCATGAACACTGAAGCTTTCTTT	CSVVESMNTEAFF
TRBD1	TRBJ2-1	TRBV6-6	-	TGTGCCAGCAAGGGGGCTTCCTCGCAGTTCTTC	CASKGASSQFF
-	TRBJ2-5	TRBV5-4	-	TGTGCCAGCAGCCGCCTCTACAGGGACGGGACCCAGTACTTC	CASSRLYRDGTQYF
TRBD2	TRBJ2-6	TRBV12-3/TRBV12-4	few	TGTGCCAGCAGGACAAGCGGGGGCTCTGGGGCCAACGTCCTGACTTTC	CASRTSGGSGANVLTF
-	TRBJ2-3	TRBV6-5	-	TGTGCCAGCAGTTACAATGGGGAAGATACGCAGTATTTT	CASSYNGEDTQYF
-	TRBJ2-7	TRBV7-9	few	TGTGCCAGCAGCCCCCCGGGACCCCTTTTCGAGCAGTACTTC	CASSPPGPLFEQYF
TRBD1	TRBJ2-7	TRBV7-8	many	TGTGCCAGCAGCTTAGGCGAGACAGGGTTTTACGAGCAGTACTTC	CASSLGETGFYEQYF
-	TRBJ1-1	TRBV20-1	-	TGCAGTAGCCGACCGGCTTCGGGCGCTGAAGCTTTCTTT	CSSRPASGAEAFF
-	TRBJ1-1	TRBV20-1	-	TGCAGTGCTAGAAGAGGGGGGGTTTTGTTGAACACTGAAGCTTTCTTT	CSARRGGVLLNTEAFF
-	TRBJ2-3	TRBV7-9	-	TGTGCCAGCAGCTTAGAGGGAAGCGCAGATACGCAGTATTTT	CASSLEGSADTQYF
-	TRBJ2-1	TRBV11-2	-	TGTGCCAGCAGCTCATATTCCAGCTCCTACAATGAGCAGTTCTTC	CASSSYSSSYNEQFF
-	TRBJ2-6	TRBV5-4	-	TGTGCCAGCAGCCCCGCCTCTGGGGCCAACGTCCTGACTTTC	CASSPASGANVLTF
-	TRBJ2-1	TRBV4-1	few	TGCGCCAGCAGCCAAATATATAGGTACAATGAGCAGTTCTTC	CASSQIYRYNEQFF
TRBD1	TRBJ1-5	TRBV28	-	TGTGCCAGCAGTTCACAGGGGGCGATGACCCCACATCAGCCCCAGCATTTT	CASSSQGAMTPHQPQHF
TRBD2	TRBJ2-7	TRBV2	-	TGTGCCAGCAGTGAAAGGCCACTAGCGGGAGGGGAGCAGTACTTC	CASSERPLAGGEQYF
TRBD1	TRBJ1-3	TRBV12-3/TRBV12-4	many	TGTGCCAGCAGTTTGACAGGGACTGGAAACACCATATATTTT	CASSLTGTGNTIYF
-	TRBJ2-7	TRBV7-2	many	TGTGCCAGCAGCTCGACTGGCTCCTACGAGCAGTACTTC	CASSSTGSYEQYF
TRBD1	TRBJ2-1	TRBV10-3	few	TGTGCCATCAGTGAACGAAGGACAGGGGGGCTAGCGGATAGCTCCTACAATGAGCAGTTCTTC	CAISERRTGGLADSSYNEQFF
-	TRBJ2-5	TRBV25-1	-	TGTGCCAGCAGTGAACGGGCGATGGAGACCCAGTACTTC	CASSERAMETQYF
-	TRBJ2-3	TRBV7-2	-	TGTGCCAGCAGATCGGGCGCGGGTACGCAGTATTTT	CASRSGAGTQYF
-	TRBJ2-7	TRBV7-8	-	TGTACCAGCAGCCCGCAGGGCAAGGGGTACGAGCAGTACTTC	CTSSPQGKGYEQYF
-	TRBJ2-2	TRBV7-8	many	TGTGCCAGCAGCCTAGGTGGTGTGGCCGGGGAGCTGTTTTTT	CASSLGGVAGELFF
-	TRBJ2-1	TRBV6-2/TRBV6-3	few	TGTGCCAGCAGTTACTTGGGAGGTTTCTATGAGCAGTTCTTC	CASSYLGGFYEQFF
-	TRBJ1-1	TRBV12-3/TRBV12-4	-	TGTGCCAGCAGTTTGCTGCAGGCCGTTGAAGCTTTCTTT	CASSLLQAVEAFF
TRBD1	TRBJ1-2	TRBV7-8	many	TGTGCCAGCAGCGACTCCCAGGGGGCGAGGGACTATGGCTACACCTTC	CASSDSQGARDYGYTF
-	TRBJ2-5	TRBV10-3	many	TGTGCCTCGGGACTTCAAGAGACCCAGTACTTC	CASGLQETQYF
-	TRBJ1-6	TRBV7-8	-	TGTGCCAGCAGCTTGACAGTACCCCCCTATAATTCACCCCTCCACTTT	CASSLTVPPYNSPLHF
TRBD1	TRBJ2-5	TRBV20-1	few	TGCAGTGTGGACAGGGGTGGGCAAGAGACCCAGTACTTC	CSVDRGGQETQYF
-	TRBJ2-5	TRBV5-4	-	TGTGCCTTGGGGCGGGGGCGAAGAGAGACCCAGTACTTC	CALGRGRRETQYF
-	TRBJ2-1	TRBV12-5	-	TGTGCTAGTGGTTTGCCCTCCGGGGGTGTCGAGAACAATGAGCAGTTCTTC	CASGLPSGGVENNEQFF
-	TRBJ2-3	TRBV24-1	-	TGTGCCACCAGTGATCGGGCAGGTACGCAGTATTTT	CATSDRAGTQYF
TRBD2	TRBJ2-1	TRBV5-3	-	TGTGCCAGCAGCCTGGGGGGACTAGCGAATGAGCAGTTCTTC	CASSLGGLANEQFF
TRBD1	TRBJ2-1	TRBV19	-	TGTGCCAGTAGTCCCAACAGGGGGCTCAATGAGCAGTTCTTC	CASSPNRGLNEQFF
TRBD1	TRBJ1-2	TRBV19	once	TGTGCCAGTAGTGCCCCTGGGACAGAGGGCAACTATGGCTACACCTTC	CASSAPGTEGNYGYTF